The T cell receptor (beta chain) under discussion was sequenced for a study of blood T cell repertoires in COVID-19. Sequencing was performed with immunoSEQ multiplex PCR; in TCRdb, only in-frame clones are kept and a portion is missing. The sample carries 55,000 to 80,000 clones, around 84% recorded once. Trimming pared 7 bases from V and 5 bases from J, leaving 11 bases between. The CDR3 runs to 12 residues. Germline V gene sequence: CDR1 SQVTM, CDR2 ANQGSEA. Sequenced: peripheral blood. The chain joins TRBV29-1 to TRBJ2-2; D may be TRBD2 (5 bases). The TCR comes from a man in his 70s with acute or convalescent COVID-19. The CDR3, as DNA: TGCAGCGGAGGGTTGGGAACCGGGGAGCTGTTTTTT. This encodes CSGGLGTGELFF.